This T cell receptor beta chain was found in a study of control samples from healthy donors and cancer patients. Profiled with immunoSEQ multiplex PCR; TCRdb holds only in-frame clones, not every one. The sample includes about 110,000 clones, around 80% seen only once; the top ten take 6% to 8%. Trimming took off 5 bases at V and 1 base at J, with 12 bases between the two ends. The CDR3 consists of 14 residues. Germline CDR1 reads SGHTA; CDR2 reads FQGNSA. The receptor was isolated from a man in his late teens or twenties in good health. The sequencing sample was made of blood. The chain uses TRBV7-2 and TRBJ2-7, with a tentative D call TRBD1 (6 bases). CDR3 sequence: CASSTGHSSYEQYF. For the CDR3, the DNA is TGTGCCAGCAGCACGGGACATAGTTCCTACGAGCAGTACTTC.